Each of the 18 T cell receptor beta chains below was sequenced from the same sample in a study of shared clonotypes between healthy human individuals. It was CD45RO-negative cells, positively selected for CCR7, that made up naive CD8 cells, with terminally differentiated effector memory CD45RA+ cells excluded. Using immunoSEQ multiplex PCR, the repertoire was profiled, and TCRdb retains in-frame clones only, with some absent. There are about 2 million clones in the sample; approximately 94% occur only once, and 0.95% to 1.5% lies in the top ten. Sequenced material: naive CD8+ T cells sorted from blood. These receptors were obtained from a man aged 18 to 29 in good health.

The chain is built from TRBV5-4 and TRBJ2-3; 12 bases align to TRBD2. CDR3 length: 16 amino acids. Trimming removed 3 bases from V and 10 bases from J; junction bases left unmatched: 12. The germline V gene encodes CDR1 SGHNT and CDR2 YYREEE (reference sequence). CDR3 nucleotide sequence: TGTGCCAGCAGCTCTTGGACTAGCGGGGAGTCAGGGGCGCAGTATTTT. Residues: CASSSWTSGESGAQYF.

CDR3 loop: CSVAGGTLNTEAFF. Here the CDR3 DNA reads TGCAGCGTGGCGGGGGGGACTTTGAACACTGAAGCTTTCTTT. V gene TRBV29-1 combines with J gene TRBJ1-1; TRBD1 might be the D (5 bases). Trimming removed 6 bases at V and 0 bases at J, with 14 bases between. This CDR3 spans 14 amino acids. Germline lookup yields CDR1 SQVTM and CDR2 ANQGSEA.

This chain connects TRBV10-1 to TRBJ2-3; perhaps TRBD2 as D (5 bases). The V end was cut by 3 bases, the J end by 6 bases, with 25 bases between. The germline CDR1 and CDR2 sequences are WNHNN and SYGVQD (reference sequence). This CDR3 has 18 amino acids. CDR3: CASSENIASGDIEDTQYF. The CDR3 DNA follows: TGCGCCAGCAGTGAAAACATTGCGAGCGGAGACATTGAGGATACGCAGTATTTT.

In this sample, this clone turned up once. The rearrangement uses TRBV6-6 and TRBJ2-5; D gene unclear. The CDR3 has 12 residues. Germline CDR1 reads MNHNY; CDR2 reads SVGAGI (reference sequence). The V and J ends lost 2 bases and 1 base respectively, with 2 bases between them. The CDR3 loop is CASSYVQETQYF. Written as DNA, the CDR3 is TGTGCCAGCAGTTACGTCCAAGAGACCCAGTACTTC.

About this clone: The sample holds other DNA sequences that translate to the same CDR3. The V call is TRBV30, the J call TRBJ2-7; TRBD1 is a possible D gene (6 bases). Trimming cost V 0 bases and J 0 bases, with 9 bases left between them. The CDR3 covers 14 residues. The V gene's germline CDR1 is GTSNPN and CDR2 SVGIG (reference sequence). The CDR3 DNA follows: TGTGCCTGGAGTGTAAGGGACAACTCCTACGAGCAGTACTTC. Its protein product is CAWSVRDNSYEQYF.

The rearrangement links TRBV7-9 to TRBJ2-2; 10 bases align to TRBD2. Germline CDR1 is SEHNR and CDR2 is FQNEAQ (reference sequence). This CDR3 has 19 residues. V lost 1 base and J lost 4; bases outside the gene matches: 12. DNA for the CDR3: TGTGCCAGCAGCTTAGATAACAGCGGGGGGGCCATCCCCACCGGGGAGCTGTTTTTT. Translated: CASSLDNSGGAIPTGELFF.

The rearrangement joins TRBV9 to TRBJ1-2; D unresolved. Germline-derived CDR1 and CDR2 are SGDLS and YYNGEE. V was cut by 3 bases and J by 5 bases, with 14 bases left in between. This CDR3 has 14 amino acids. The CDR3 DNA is TGTGCCAGCAGCGGGGAGGGTTCCAATTATGGCTACACCTTC. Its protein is CASSGEGSNYGYTF.

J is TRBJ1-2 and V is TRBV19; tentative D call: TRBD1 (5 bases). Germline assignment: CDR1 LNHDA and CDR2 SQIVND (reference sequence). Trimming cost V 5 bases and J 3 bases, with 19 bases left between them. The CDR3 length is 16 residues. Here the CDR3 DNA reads TGTGCCAGTAGTCACTCAGGGTGGGAGTTTGACTATGGCTACACCTTC. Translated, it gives CASSHSGWEFDYGYTF.

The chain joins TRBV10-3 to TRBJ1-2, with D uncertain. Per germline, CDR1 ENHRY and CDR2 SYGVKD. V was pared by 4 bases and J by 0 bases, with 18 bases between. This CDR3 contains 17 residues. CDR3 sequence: CAISASSGASANYGYTF. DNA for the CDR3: TGTGCCATCAGTGCGTCCTCGGGAGCCTCAGCTAACTATGGCTACACCTTC.

The CDR3 DNA reads TGCGCCAGCAGCTTGGAGGGACAGGGGGCGATGTATGGCTACACCTTC. Encoded protein: CASSLEGQGAMYGYTF. The chain uses TRBV5-1 and TRBJ1-2; 12 nucleotides match TRBD1. There are 16 residues in the CDR3. Unmatched junction bases numbered 5, after V lost 0 bases and J lost 5 bases. Germline assignment: CDR1 SGHRS and CDR2 YFSETQ. Based on the CDR3 plus reference TRBV5-1 and TRBJ1-2, the full variable domain is KAGVTQTPRYLIKTRGQQVTLSCSPISGHRSVSWYQQTPGQGLQFLFEYFSETQRNKGNFPGRFSGRQFSNSRSEMNVSTLELGDSALYLCASSLEGQGAMYGYTFGSGTRLTVV.

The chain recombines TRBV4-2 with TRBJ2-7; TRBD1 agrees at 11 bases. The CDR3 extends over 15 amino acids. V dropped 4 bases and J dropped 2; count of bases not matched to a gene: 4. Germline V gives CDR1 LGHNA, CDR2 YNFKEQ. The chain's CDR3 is CASSLSGQGAYEQYF. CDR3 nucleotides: TGTGCCAGCAGCCTCTCGGGACAGGGGGCCTACGAGCAGTACTTC.

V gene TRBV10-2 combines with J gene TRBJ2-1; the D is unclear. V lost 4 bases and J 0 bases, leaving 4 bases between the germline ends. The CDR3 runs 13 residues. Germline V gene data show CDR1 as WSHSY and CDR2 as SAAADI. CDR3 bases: TGCGCCAGCAGTGCCAGCTCCTACAATGAGCAGTTCTTC. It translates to CASSASSYNEQFF.

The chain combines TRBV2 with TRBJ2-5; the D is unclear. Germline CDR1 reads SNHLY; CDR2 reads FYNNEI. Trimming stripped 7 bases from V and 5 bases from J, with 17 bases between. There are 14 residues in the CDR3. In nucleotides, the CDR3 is TGTGCCAGCATAATTCTCGACGTCTGGGAGACCCAGTACTTC. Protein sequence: CASIILDVWETQYF.

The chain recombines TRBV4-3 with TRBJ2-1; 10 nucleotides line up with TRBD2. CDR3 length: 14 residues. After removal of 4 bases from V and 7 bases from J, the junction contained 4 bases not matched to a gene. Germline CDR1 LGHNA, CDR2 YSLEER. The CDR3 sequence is CASSLTSGVNEQFF. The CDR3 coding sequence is TGCGCCAGCAGCCTAACTAGCGGGGTTAATGAGCAGTTCTTC.

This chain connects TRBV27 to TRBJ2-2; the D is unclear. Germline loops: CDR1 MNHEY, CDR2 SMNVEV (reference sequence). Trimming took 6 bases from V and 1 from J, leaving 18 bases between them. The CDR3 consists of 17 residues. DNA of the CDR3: TGTGCCAGCAGGCCTACCTCGTGGATGGAGAACACCGGGGAGCTGTTTTTT. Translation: CASRPTSWMENTGELFF.

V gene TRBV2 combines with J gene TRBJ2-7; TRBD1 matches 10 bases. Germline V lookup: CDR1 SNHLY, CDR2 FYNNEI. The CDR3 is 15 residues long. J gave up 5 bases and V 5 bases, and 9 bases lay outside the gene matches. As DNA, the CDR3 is TGTGCCAGCAGTTCTCCCGGGACAGGGGAAAACGAGCAGTACTTC. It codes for CASSSPGTGENEQYF.

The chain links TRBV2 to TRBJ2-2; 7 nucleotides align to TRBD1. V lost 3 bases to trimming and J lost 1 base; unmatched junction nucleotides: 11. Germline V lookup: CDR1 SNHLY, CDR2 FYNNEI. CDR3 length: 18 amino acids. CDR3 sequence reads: CASSDPRIGQENTGELFF. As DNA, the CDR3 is TGTGCCAGCAGTGACCCGAGGATAGGACAGGAGAACACCGGGGAGCTGTTTTTT.

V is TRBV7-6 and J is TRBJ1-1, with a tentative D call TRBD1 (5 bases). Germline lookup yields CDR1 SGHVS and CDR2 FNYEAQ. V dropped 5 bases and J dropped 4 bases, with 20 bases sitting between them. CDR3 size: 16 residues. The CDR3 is CASSALLGGTGTEAFF. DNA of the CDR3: TGTGCCAGCAGCGCCCTGTTAGGAGGGACGGGCACTGAAGCTTTCTTT.